Below are 21 T cell receptor beta chains sequenced from a single sample in a study of T-cell reconstitution after alpha-beta-depleted transplantation in children. Unique molecular identifiers were used in preparing the TCRbeta library. TCRdb itself ran the PCR reads through MiXCR, one entry per CDR3 protein. The sample has about 100,000 distinct CDR3 sequences; around 6.1% are singletons. Specimen: PBMCs, mostly from graft donor cells, collected 60 days after TCRalphabeta/CD19-depleted stem cell transplant. Receptors originate from a female patient aged 2-9 years who had a stem cell transplant for Fanconi anemia, so the T cells may come from the graft donor.

This clonotype has a count of ten or more. The V call is TRBV5-1, the J call TRBJ2-7, with 11 bases aligning to TRBD2. Germline V gene data show CDR1 as SGHRS and CDR2 as YFSETQ. The CDR3 consists of 13 residues. Germline trimming cut 0 bases from V and 7 bases from J; bases unmatched to any gene: 0. Here the CDR3 reads CASSLGTSGEQYF. CDR3 nucleotides: TGCGCCAGCAGCTTGGGGACTAGCGGGGAGCAGTACTTC. Looking up the rest from reference TRBV5-1 and TRBJ2-7 gives the full variable domain: KAGVTQTPRYLIKTRGQQVTLSCSPISGHRSVSWYQQTPGQGLQFLFEYFSETQRNKGNFPGRFSGRQFSNSRSEMNVSTLELGDSALYLCASSLGTSGEQYFGPGTRLTVT.

Many counts were recorded for this clonotype. This chain joins TRBV5-1 and TRBJ2-7; a weak D match, TRBD2 (5 bases). V gave up 2 bases and J gave up 0 bases, with 21 bases separating them. This CDR3 has 18 amino acids. Germline V gene lookup returns CDR1 SGHRS and CDR2 YFSETQ. The CDR3 DNA sequence: TGCGCCAGCAGCTTCCTAACCCCCTCGGACTCGAGCTCCTACGAGCAGTACTTC. Its protein is CASSFLTPSDSSSYEQYF.

In regard to this clonotype: Possible read error: a much larger clone is one base away. This chain joins TRBV15 and TRBJ2-1, with TRBD2 identical over 7 bases. The CDR3 has 14 amino acids. Losses at the gene ends were 8 bases for V and 9 bases for J; bases not matched to a gene: 13. CDR1 LNHNV and CDR2 YYDKDF come from the germline V gene (reference sequence). The DNA of the CDR3 is TGTGCCACCTCGCTAGCGGAAAGCGGTGGTGAGCAGTTCTTC. Its protein product is CATSLAESGGEQFF.

The chain combines TRBV20-1 with TRBJ2-3; 11 nucleotides align to TRBD2. Germline V CDR1 and CDR2: DFQATT, SNEGSKA (reference sequence). V trimming: 5 bases; J trimming: 2 bases; junction bases outside the gene matches: 3. The CDR3 is 14 amino acids. The CDR3 coding sequence is TGCAGTGCTTGGACTAGCGGGTTCACAGATACGCAGTATTTT. Amino acid sequence: CSAWTSGFTDTQYF.

This chain connects TRBV27 to TRBJ2-7; 8 nucleotides match TRBD2. The V segment lost 5 bases and the J segment 3 bases; nucleotides outside the gene matches: 12. The CDR3 length is 16 residues. In germline, CDR1 is MNHEY, CDR2 SMNVEV (reference sequence). The CDR3 coding sequence is TGTGCCAGCAGTAAAGTGGGCGGGAGGACTAACTACGAGCAGTACTTC. Its protein product is CASSKVGGRTNYEQYF.

This clonotype showed up just a few times. The chain uses TRBV6-2 or TRBV6-3 and TRBJ1-5; D is undetermined. CDR3 length equals 15 residues. Germline assignment: CDR1 MNHEY and CDR2 SVGEGT. V was cut by 6 bases and J by 2 bases, with 14 bases left in between. This CDR3 is CASSRTGFGNQPQHF. The CDR3 DNA reads as TGTGCCAGCAGCCGTACGGGCTTCGGCAATCAGCCCCAGCATTTT.

This clonotype was observed a handful of times. The rearrangement joins TRBV29-1 to TRBJ2-2; 15 nucleotides agree with TRBD2. This CDR3 is 17 amino acids long. The V and J ends lost 4 bases and 1 base, in that order; junction bases with no gene match: 4. The germline CDR1 and CDR2 sequences are SQVTM and ANQGSEA. CDR3 region: CSVVGTSGRWNTGELFF. DNA for the CDR3: TGCAGCGTTGTCGGGACTAGCGGGAGGTGGAACACCGGGGAGCTGTTTTTT.

There are many counts of this clonotype. The chain links TRBV2 to TRBJ2-1; 12 bases map to TRBD2. In germline, CDR1 is SNHLY, CDR2 FYNNEI. The CDR3 contains 18 residues. After removal of 1 base from V and 5 bases from J, the junction contained 9 bases not matched to a gene. The CDR3 protein is CASSEDLLAGGANNEQFF. CDR3 nucleotide sequence: TGTGCCAGCAGTGAAGACCTTCTAGCGGGAGGGGCCAACAATGAGCAGTTCTTC.

The rearrangement joins TRBV3-1 to TRBJ2-7; 8 bases fit TRBD2. Germline CDR1 is LGHDT and CDR2 is YNNKEL (reference sequence). V shed 1 base and J 0 bases; nucleotides not matched to a gene: 8. The CDR3 contains 17 residues. The CDR3 sequence is CASSQGSSGRSSYEQYF. CDR3 sequence (DNA): TGTGCCAGCAGCCAAGGATCTAGCGGGCGAAGCTCCTACGAGCAGTACTTC.

This chain links TRBV11-2 with TRBJ2-7, with TRBD2 matching over 7 bases. Germline-derived CDR1 and CDR2 are SGHAT and FQNNGV. The trim removed 1 base at V and 3 bases at J, leaving 15 bases unmatched. This CDR3 region has 18 residues. This chain's CDR3 is CASSLVWEGAYSFYEQYF. As DNA, the CDR3 is TGTGCCAGCAGCTTAGTATGGGAGGGAGCCTACTCGTTCTACGAGCAGTACTTC.

There are many counts of this clonotype. The V and J genes are TRBV7-2 and TRBJ1-4; tentatively, D is TRBD1 (5 bases). CDR3 length: 15 amino acids. Trimming shortened V by 5 bases and J by 3 bases, and 13 bases separated the two germline ends. Germline values: CDR1 SGHTA, CDR2 FQGNSA. The CDR3 is CASSRDRNSNEKLFF. CDR3 DNA sequence: TGTGCCAGCAGCCGAGACAGAAATTCTAATGAAAAACTGTTTTTT.

This clonotype was picked up many times. The chain combines TRBV5-1 with TRBJ2-1, with D possibly TRBD1 on 6 matching bases. This CDR3 is 16 amino acids long. Looked up from germline, CDR1 is SGHRS and CDR2 is YFSETQ. Trimming stripped 1 base from V and 2 bases from J, with 13 bases between. CDR3 region: CASSLMGAGTYNEQFF. CDR3 nucleotide sequence: TGCGCCAGCAGCTTGATGGGGGCCGGAACCTACAATGAGCAGTTCTTC.

This clonotype was counted at least ten times. The V call is TRBV10-3, the J call TRBJ2-3; TRBD2 aligns across 8 bases. Germline CDR1 and CDR2: ENHRY and SYGVKD. After removal of 7 bases from V and 6 bases from J, the junction contained 18 bases not matched to a gene. The CDR3 is 17 residues long. The CDR3 coding sequence is TGTGCCATCACCAAACGACCGGGACTAGGTCAGAAGGATACGCAGTATTTT. This sequence encodes CAITKRPGLGQKDTQYF.

This clonotype was detected only a few times. This rearrangement joins TRBV28 to TRBJ2-5; D is possibly TRBD2 (5 bases). Deletions cut 6 bases from V and 5 bases from J, with 16 bases between. Germline V gene sequence: CDR1 MDHEN, CDR2 SYDVKM. The CDR3 has 14 residues. The CDR3 DNA reads as TGTGCCAGCAGCGATGGACTGGATTGGGAGACCCAGTACTTC. It specifies CASSDGLDWETQYF. The full variable domain, rest sourced from reference TRBV28 and TRBJ2-5, is DVKVTQSSRYLVKRTGEKVFLECVQDMDHENMFWYRQDPGLGLRLIYFSYDVKMKEKGDIPEGYSVSREKKERFSLILESASTNQTSMYLCASSDGLDWETQYFGPGTRLLVL.

The gene calls are TRBV5-1 and TRBJ1-2; D not certain. This CDR3 region has 12 residues. Germline V gene sequence: CDR1 SGHRS, CDR2 YFSETQ. With 3 bases removed from V and 2 bases from J, the gap between germline ends came to 5 bases. CDR3 sequence (DNA): TGCGCCAGCAGCTCTCCGAACTATGGCTACACCTTC. It translates to CASSSPNYGYTF. The whole variable domain, filled in from reference TRBV5-1 and TRBJ1-2, reads KAGVTQTPRYLIKTRGQQVTLSCSPISGHRSVSWYQQTPGQGLQFLFEYFSETQRNKGNFPGRFSGRQFSNSRSEMNVSTLELGDSALYLCASSSPNYGYTFGSGTRLTVV.

Here the CDR3 reads CAWSYGLPGQGGTVEKLFF. The CDR3, as DNA: TGTGCCTGGAGTTATGGTCTACCGGGACAGGGTGGTACGGTTGAAAAACTGTTTTTT. This chain links TRBV30 with TRBJ1-4; 9 nucleotides agree with TRBD1. The germline V gene has CDR1 GTSNPN and CDR2 SVGIG (reference sequence). After removal of 2 bases from V and 7 bases from J, the junction contained 20 bases not matched to a gene. This CDR3 spans 19 amino acids.

This clonotype occurred a few times. The chain couples TRBV6-5 to TRBJ1-2; D possibly corresponds to TRBD1 (5 bases). The CDR3 contains 14 residues. The V gene's germline CDR1 is MNHEY and CDR2 SVGAGI. With 2 bases removed from V and 4 bases from J, the gap between germline ends came to 11 bases. CDR3 bases: TGTGCCAGCAGTTACGGGGACCGATTCTATGGCTACACCTTC. Translated, it gives CASSYGDRFYGYTF.

The chain recombines TRBV5-4 with TRBJ2-7; no clear D. V gave up 0 bases and J gave up 2 bases, with 9 bases separating them. Per germline, CDR1 SGHNT and CDR2 YYREEE (reference sequence). This CDR3 contains 14 residues. The CDR3 DNA reads as TGTGCCAGCAGCTTGGACCCTGGGACCTACGAGCAGTACTTC. The encoded protein is CASSLDPGTYEQYF.

This clonotype appeared many times. The gene calls are TRBV11-2 and TRBJ1-1; TRBD1 matches at 9 bases. The CDR3 is 15 amino acids. CDR1 SGHAT and CDR2 FQNNGV come from the germline V gene. Trimming removed 4 bases from V and 3 bases from J; junction bases left unmatched: 6. CDR3 nucleotide sequence: TGTGCCAGCAGCTCGGGACAGGGTTGGTACACTGAAGCTTTCTTT. It translates to CASSSGQGWYTEAFF.

This clonotype was counted ten times or more. V usage is TRBV28 and J usage is TRBJ1-6; D possibly corresponds to TRBD1 (6 bases). CDR3 length: 13 amino acids. Germline CDR1 and CDR2: MDHEN and SYDVKM. V was clipped by 5 bases and J by 11 bases, with 13 bases between them. CDR3 amino acids: CASSRTVETPLHF. CDR3 DNA sequence: TGTGCCAGCAGTCGGACAGTGGAGACACCCCTCCACTTT.

At least ten counts were recorded for this clonotype. V gene TRBV11-1 combines with J gene TRBJ2-1, with D hard to call. The CDR3 has 11 residues. Germline loops: CDR1 SGHAT, CDR2 FQDESV (reference sequence). V shed 9 bases and J shed 8 bases, with 11 bases lying between them. The CDR3 DNA reads as TGTGCCAGTTCGGTTGTCCATGAGCAGTTCTTC. It encodes CASSVVHEQFF.